The next 23 T cell receptor beta chains were all read from a single sample in a study of shared clonotypes between healthy human individuals. Clones were sequenced by immunoSEQ multiplex PCR, and TCRdb holds only the in-frame ones, with some missing. Among fewer than 600,000 clones listed, approximately 85% were seen once. Sample: PBMCs. Receptor source: a woman in her thirties or forties in good health. Some clones in this sample may be carry-over from other donors' samples.

V and J are TRBV5-1 and TRBJ1-1; maybe TRBD1 (5 bases). The CDR3 runs to 15 residues. The V and J ends lost 4 bases and 1 base respectively, with 14 bases between them. Germline-derived CDR1 and CDR2 are SGHRS and YFSETQ. Here the CDR3 DNA reads TGCGCCAGCAGCCCGGATGGGGGGACGAACACTGAAGCTTTCTTT. It is translated as CASSPDGGTNTEAFF.

On this clone itself: Other DNA sequences in this sample translate to the same CDR3. The V call is TRBV27, the J call TRBJ1-1; unclear D gene. This CDR3 has 14 residues. The germline V gene has CDR1 MNHEY and CDR2 SMNVEV (reference sequence). Trimming pared 2 bases from V and 0 bases from J, leaving 7 bases between. CDR3 in DNA: TGTGCCAGCAGTTTAAACCGGTTGAACACTGAAGCTTTCTTT. This encodes CASSLNRLNTEAFF.

This chain connects TRBV5-1 to TRBJ2-3; D gene unclear. The germline V gene has CDR1 SGHRS and CDR2 YFSETQ. V gave up 3 bases and J gave up 2 bases, with 10 bases separating them. This CDR3 has 14 amino acids. This chain's CDR3 is CASSSPDTTDTQYF. Written as DNA, the CDR3 is TGCGCCAGCAGCTCCCCTGACACCACAGATACGCAGTATTTT.

V is TRBV4-3 and J is TRBJ2-3; 9 bases map to TRBD2. Losses at the gene ends were 2 bases for V and 0 bases for J; bases not matched to a gene: 9. There are 18 residues in the CDR3. In germline, CDR1 is LGHNA, CDR2 YSLEER. CDR3 protein: CASSQKASGTSSTDTQYF. CDR3 nucleotides: TGCGCCAGCAGCCAAAAAGCATCCGGGACTAGCAGCACAGATACGCAGTATTTT.

The chain employs TRBV28 and TRBJ1-4; the D gene is possibly TRBD1 (5 bases). Trimming stripped 6 bases from V and 7 bases from J, with 9 bases between. CDR1 and CDR2 (germline): MDHEN, SYDVKM. The length of the CDR3 is 12 residues. The CDR3 DNA reads as TGTGCCAGCAGATGGGACGGTGAAAAACTGTTTTTT. It is translated as CASRWDGEKLFF.

This clone was seen a few times. The V gene is TRBV6-6, the J gene TRBJ1-4, with 7 bases fitting TRBD1. V trimming: 5 bases; J trimming: 3 bases; junction bases outside the gene matches: 9. This CDR3 is 16 amino acids long. Germline lookup yields CDR1 MNHNY and CDR2 SVGAGI (reference sequence). The DNA for the CDR3 is TGTGCCAGCAGTCGCGCATCGGGACAGCCTAATGAAAAACTGTTTTTT. It specifies CASSRASGQPNEKLFF.

V is TRBV9 and J is TRBJ2-2; D may be TRBD1 or TRBD2 (5 bases each). Germline values: CDR1 SGDLS, CDR2 YYNGEE. The V gene lost 3 bases and the J gene lost 3 bases, with 12 bases spanning the gap. This CDR3 is built from 15 residues. CDR3 region: CASSGHGGDTGELFF. The CDR3 nucleotides are TGTGCCAGCAGCGGGCATGGGGGTGACACCGGGGAGCTGTTTTTT.

The rearrangement links TRBV5-1 to TRBJ2-2, with 8 nucleotides matching TRBD1. The CDR3 has 15 residues. CDR1 SGHRS and CDR2 YFSETQ come from the germline V gene. V lost 0 bases, J lost 3 bases, and 1 base stayed unmatched. The CDR3 loop is CASSLGTGHTGELFF. The CDR3 DNA follows: TGCGCCAGCAGCTTGGGGACAGGGCACACCGGGGAGCTGTTTTTT.

The rearrangement uses TRBV27 and TRBJ2-1; D gene ambiguous. From germline, CDR1 is MNHEY and CDR2 SMNVEV (reference sequence). This CDR3 is 15 amino acids long. Trimming stripped 9 bases from V and 0 bases from J, with 15 bases between. CDR3 sequence (DNA): TGTGCCAGAGCCGGTCGGTGGCTCTCCTACAATGAGCAGTTCTTC. Protein product: CARAGRWLSYNEQFF.

The chain joins TRBV2 to TRBJ2-4, with D possibly being TRBD1 or TRBD2 (5 bases each). The CDR3 sequence is 16 residues long. The germline CDR1 and CDR2 sequences are SNHLY and FYNNEI. Trimming took 5 bases from V and 0 from J, leaving 14 bases between them. CDR3: CASSPQGPLAKNIQYF. CDR3 coding DNA: TGTGCCAGCAGTCCGCAGGGACCACTAGCCAAAAACATTCAGTACTTC.

In this sample, this clone turned up a few times. Other DNA sequences in this sample translate to the same CDR3. The J gene is TRBJ1-5, the V gene TRBV27; 7 bases line up with TRBD1. This CDR3 contains 14 residues. With V trimmed by 5 bases and J by 0 bases, 1 base remained unmatched. In germline, CDR1 is MNHEY, CDR2 SMNVEV (reference sequence). CDR3 amino acids: CASSRQGSNQPQHF. The CDR3 DNA follows: TGTGCCAGCAGTCGACAGGGTAGCAATCAGCCCCAGCATTTT.

The genes are TRBV10-1 and TRBJ1-1; D possibly corresponds to TRBD1 (5 bases). The CDR3 contains 14 residues. With 3 bases removed from V and 3 bases from J, the gap between germline ends came to 11 bases. The germline V gene has CDR1 WNHNN and CDR2 SYGVQD (reference sequence). The CDR3 sequence: CASSDSGSDTEAFF. The CDR3 DNA reads TGCGCCAGCAGTGATTCAGGGTCGGACACTGAAGCTTTCTTT.

This clone showed up just a few times. The CDR3 DNA sequence: TGTGCCATCAGCCAAACTAGCAACACAGATACGCAGTATTTT. Translation: CAISQTSNTDTQYF. The genes are TRBV10-3 and TRBJ2-3; tentatively, D is TRBD2 (6 bases). Per germline, CDR1 ENHRY and CDR2 SYGVKD. CDR3 length equals 14 residues. The germline V and J ends were trimmed by 6 bases and 2 bases, with 12 bases remaining between them.

J is TRBJ2-5 and V is TRBV7-9, with 8 bases aligning to TRBD1. V shed 8 bases and J 5 bases; nucleotides not matched to a gene: 10. The length of the CDR3 is 14 residues. Germline V gene sequence: CDR1 SEHNR, CDR2 FQNEAQ (reference sequence). The CDR3 coding sequence is TGTGCCAGCCGCCGACAGGGGTTTGGGGAGACCCAGTACTTC. This translates into CASRRQGFGETQYF.

A few counts support this clone. Sequence at one end of the junction differs from germline and may be a read error. V and J are TRBV10-2 and TRBJ1-2; a possible D gene is TRBD1 (5 bases). The germline V gene has CDR1 WSHSY and CDR2 SAAADI. This CDR3 is 12 amino acids long. The CDR3 region is CASRESGKGYTF. The CDR3 nucleotides are TGCGCCAGCAGGGAGTCAGGGAAGGGCTACACCTTC.

The V call is TRBV5-1, the J call TRBJ2-3; 7 nucleotides match TRBD2. J lost 3 bases, V lost 0 bases, and 7 bases had no gene match. The length of the CDR3 is 16 residues. The germline CDR1 and CDR2 sequences are SGHRS and YFSETQ. CDR3 region: CASSLAAGAVTDTQYF. The CDR3 nucleotides are TGCGCCAGCAGCTTGGCCGCGGGAGCGGTAACAGATACGCAGTATTTT.

There are a few counts of this clone. The chain's CDR3 is CASSLLAGGTNTEAFF. DNA for the CDR3: TGTGCCAGCAGCCTGCTGGCAGGGGGGACGAACACTGAAGCTTTCTTT. J is TRBJ1-1 and V is TRBV4-2, with 7 bases identical to TRBD1. V gave up 4 bases and J gave up 1 base; unmatched junction bases: 9. Germline CDR1 reads LGHNA; CDR2 reads YNFKEQ. The length of the CDR3 is 16 residues.

This chain links TRBV30 with TRBJ2-3; 14 bases agree with TRBD2. Germline assignment: CDR1 GTSNPN and CDR2 SVGIG (reference sequence). The CDR3 totals 18 residues. The trim removed 3 bases at V and 6 bases at J, leaving 14 bases unmatched. The CDR3 loop is CAWSRQRGLAGVSDTQYF. The DNA of the CDR3 is TGTGCCTGGAGCCGACAGAGGGGACTAGCGGGGGTTTCGGATACGCAGTATTTT.

J is TRBJ2-7 and V is TRBV11-3, with 8 bases identical to TRBD2. After removal of 5 bases from V and 0 bases from J, the junction contained 3 bases not matched to a gene. The germline V gene encodes CDR1 SGHNT and CDR2 YENEEA. The CDR3 length is 14 residues. CDR3 in DNA: TGTGCCAGCAGCATCACTAGCGGCTCCTACGAGCAGTACTTC. Translated, it gives CASSITSGSYEQYF.

V is TRBV18 and J is TRBJ2-5; the D gene could be TRBD1 or TRBD2 (5 bases each). CDR1 and CDR2 (germline): KGHSH, LQKENI. V was shortened by 0 bases and J by 3 bases, with 5 bases between the two germline ends. The CDR3 runs to 13 residues. As DNA, the CDR3 is TGTGCCAGCTCACCACCGGGGGAAGAGACCCAGTACTTC. This translates into CASSPPGEETQYF.

The CDR3 protein is CSVDSNQPQHF. The DNA for the CDR3 is TGCAGTGTTGATAGCAATCAGCCCCAGCATTTT. The rearrangement uses TRBV20-1 and TRBJ1-5, with D uncertain. From germline, CDR1 is DFQATT and CDR2 SNEGSKA (reference sequence). Trimming cost V 7 bases and J 0 bases, with 4 bases left between them. This CDR3 comprises 11 residues.

This clone has more than one count but fewer than ten. CDR3 in amino acids: CASSQEPGTKQYF. Written as DNA, the CDR3 is TGCGCCAGCAGCCAAGAACCCGGGACTAAGCAGTACTTC. This rearrangement joins TRBV4-3 to TRBJ2-7, with TRBD2 matching 7 bases. CDR1 LGHNA and CDR2 YSLEER come from the germline V gene. J gave up 8 bases and V 0 bases, and 4 bases lay outside the gene matches. The CDR3 is 13 residues long.

V usage is TRBV2 and J usage is TRBJ2-3; 8 bases match TRBD2. Per the germline V gene, CDR1 is SNHLY and CDR2 is FYNNEI. V lost 6 bases to trimming and J lost 4 bases; unmatched junction nucleotides: 9. This CDR3 is built from 15 residues. CDR3 region: CASRDSGMGADTQYF. CDR3 bases: TGTGCCAGCAGAGATAGCGGGATGGGTGCAGATACGCAGTATTTT.